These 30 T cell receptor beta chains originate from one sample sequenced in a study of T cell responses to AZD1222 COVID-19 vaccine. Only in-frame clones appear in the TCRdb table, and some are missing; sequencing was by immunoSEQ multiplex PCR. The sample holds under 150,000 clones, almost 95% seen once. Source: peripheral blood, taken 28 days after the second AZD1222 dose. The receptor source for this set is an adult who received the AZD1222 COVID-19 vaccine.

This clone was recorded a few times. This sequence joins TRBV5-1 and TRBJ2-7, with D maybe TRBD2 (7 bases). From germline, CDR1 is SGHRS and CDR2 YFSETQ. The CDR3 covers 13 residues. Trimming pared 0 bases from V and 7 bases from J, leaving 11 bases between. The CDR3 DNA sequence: TGCGCCAGCAGCTTGGTCAGGGGAGGGGAGCAGTACTTC. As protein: CASSLVRGGEQYF.

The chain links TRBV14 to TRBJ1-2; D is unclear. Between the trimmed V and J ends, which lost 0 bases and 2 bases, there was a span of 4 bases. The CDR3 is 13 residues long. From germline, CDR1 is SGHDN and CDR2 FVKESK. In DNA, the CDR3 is TGTGCCAGCAGCCAAGACGGGAACTATGGCTACACCTTC. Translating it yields CASSQDGNYGYTF.

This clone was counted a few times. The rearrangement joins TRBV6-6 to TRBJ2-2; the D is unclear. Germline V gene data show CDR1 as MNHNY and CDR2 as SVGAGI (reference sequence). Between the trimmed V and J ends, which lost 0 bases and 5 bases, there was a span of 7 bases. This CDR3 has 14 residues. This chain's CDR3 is CASSYSAFTGELFF. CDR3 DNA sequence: TGTGCCAGCAGTTACTCGGCCTTTACCGGGGAGCTGTTTTTT.

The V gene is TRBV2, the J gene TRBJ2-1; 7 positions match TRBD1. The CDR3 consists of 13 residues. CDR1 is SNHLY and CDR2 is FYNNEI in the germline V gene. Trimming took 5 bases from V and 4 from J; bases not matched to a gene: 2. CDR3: CASSRGQYNEQFF. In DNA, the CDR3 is TGTGCCAGCAGTCGGGGACAGTACAATGAGCAGTTCTTC.

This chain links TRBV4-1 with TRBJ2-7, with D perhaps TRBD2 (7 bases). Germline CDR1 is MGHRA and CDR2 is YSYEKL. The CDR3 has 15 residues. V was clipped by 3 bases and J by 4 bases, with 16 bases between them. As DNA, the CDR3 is TGCGCCAGCAGCCAGGCCTACAGCGGGACATACGAGCAGTACTTC. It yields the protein CASSQAYSGTYEQYF.

CDR3 bases: TGTGCCAGCAGCCCCACTAATCGAGGGGGCAGCCGGACCTACGAGCAGTACTTC. Translating gives CASSPTNRGGSRTYEQYF. This chain connects TRBV11-2 to TRBJ2-7; 7 positions match TRBD1. J lost 2 bases, V lost 5 bases, and 18 bases had no gene match. The CDR3 is 18 amino acids. CDR1 SGHAT and CDR2 FQNNGV come from the germline V gene.

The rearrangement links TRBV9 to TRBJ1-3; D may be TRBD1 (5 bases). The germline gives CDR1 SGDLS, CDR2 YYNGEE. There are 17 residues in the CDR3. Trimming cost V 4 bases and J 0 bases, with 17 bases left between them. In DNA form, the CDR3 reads TGTGCCAGCAGCCCCGGGGGGAGGGAACTCTCTGGAAACACCATATATTTT. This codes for CASSPGGRELSGNTIYF.

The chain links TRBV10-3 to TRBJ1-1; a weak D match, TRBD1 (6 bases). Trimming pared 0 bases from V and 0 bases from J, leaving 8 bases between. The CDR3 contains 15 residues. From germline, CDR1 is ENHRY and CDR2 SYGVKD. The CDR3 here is CAISESKGVNTEAFF. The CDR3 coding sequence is TGTGCCATCAGTGAGTCGAAGGGGGTGAACACTGAAGCTTTCTTT.

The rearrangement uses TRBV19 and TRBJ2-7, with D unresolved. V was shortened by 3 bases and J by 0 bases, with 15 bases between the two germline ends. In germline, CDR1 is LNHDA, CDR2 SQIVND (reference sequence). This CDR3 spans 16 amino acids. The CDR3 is CASSISAAPYSYEQYV. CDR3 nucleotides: TGTGCCAGTAGTATCTCCGCGGCCCCCTACTCCTACGAGCAGTACGTC.

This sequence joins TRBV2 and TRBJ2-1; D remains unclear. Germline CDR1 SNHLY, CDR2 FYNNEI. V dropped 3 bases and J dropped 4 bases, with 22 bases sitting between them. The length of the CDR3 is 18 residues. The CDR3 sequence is CASSDGPNKVPEYNEQFF. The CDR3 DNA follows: TGTGCCAGCAGTGATGGCCCCAATAAGGTCCCAGAATACAATGAGCAGTTCTTC.

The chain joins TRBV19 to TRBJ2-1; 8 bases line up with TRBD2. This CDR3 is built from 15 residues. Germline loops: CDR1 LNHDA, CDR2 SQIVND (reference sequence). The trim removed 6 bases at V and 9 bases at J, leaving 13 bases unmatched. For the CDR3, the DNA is TGTGCCAGTAGGCCCAGCGGGAGTTTCCTGGCTGAGCAGTTCTTC. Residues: CASRPSGSFLAEQFF.

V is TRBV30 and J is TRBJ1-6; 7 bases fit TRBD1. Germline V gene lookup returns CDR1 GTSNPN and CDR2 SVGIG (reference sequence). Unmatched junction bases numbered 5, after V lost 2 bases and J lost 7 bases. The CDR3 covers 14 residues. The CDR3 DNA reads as TGTGCCTGGAGTTCAGGGGGTGAGAATTCACCCCTCCACTTT. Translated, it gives CAWSSGGENSPLHF.

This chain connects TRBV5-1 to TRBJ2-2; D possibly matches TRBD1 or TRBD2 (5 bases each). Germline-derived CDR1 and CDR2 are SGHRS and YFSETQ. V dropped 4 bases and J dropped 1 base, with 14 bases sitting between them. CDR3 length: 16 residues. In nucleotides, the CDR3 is TGCGCCAGCAGCACCCTAGGGGCGGGGAACACCGGGGAGCTGTTTTTT. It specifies CASSTLGAGNTGELFF. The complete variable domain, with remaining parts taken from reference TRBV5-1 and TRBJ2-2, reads KAGVTQTPRYLIKTRGQQVTLSCSPISGHRSVSWYQQTPGQGLQFLFEYFSETQRNKGNFPGRFSGRQFSNSRSEMNVSTLELGDSALYLCASSTLGAGNTGELFFGEGSRLTVL.

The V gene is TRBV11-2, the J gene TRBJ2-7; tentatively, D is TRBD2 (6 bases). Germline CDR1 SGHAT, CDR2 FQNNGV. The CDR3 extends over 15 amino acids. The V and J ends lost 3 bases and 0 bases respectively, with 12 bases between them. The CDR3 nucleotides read TGTGCCAGCAGCTTTCGACGGGGGAGCTCCTACGAGCAGTACTTC. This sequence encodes CASSFRRGSSYEQYF.

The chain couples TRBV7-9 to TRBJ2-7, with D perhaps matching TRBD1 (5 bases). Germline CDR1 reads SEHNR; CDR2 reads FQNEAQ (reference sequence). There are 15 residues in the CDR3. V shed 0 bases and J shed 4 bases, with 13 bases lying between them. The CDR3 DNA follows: TGTGCCAGCAGCTTAGCGTATAGGGGTGGTTACGAGCAGTACTTC. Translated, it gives CASSLAYRGGYEQYF.

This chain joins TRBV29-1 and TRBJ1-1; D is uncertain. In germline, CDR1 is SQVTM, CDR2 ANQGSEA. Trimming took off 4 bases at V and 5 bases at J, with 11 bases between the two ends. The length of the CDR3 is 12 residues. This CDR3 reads CSVGHLRTEAFF. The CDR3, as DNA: TGCAGCGTTGGGCACCTTAGGACTGAAGCTTTCTTT.

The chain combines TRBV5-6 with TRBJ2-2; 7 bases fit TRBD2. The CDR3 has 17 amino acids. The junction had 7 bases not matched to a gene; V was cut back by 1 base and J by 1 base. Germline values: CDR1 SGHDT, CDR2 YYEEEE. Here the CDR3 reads CASSLSSSGLNTGELFF. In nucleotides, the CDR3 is TGTGCCAGCAGCTTGTCTTCTAGCGGCCTGAACACCGGGGAGCTGTTTTTT.

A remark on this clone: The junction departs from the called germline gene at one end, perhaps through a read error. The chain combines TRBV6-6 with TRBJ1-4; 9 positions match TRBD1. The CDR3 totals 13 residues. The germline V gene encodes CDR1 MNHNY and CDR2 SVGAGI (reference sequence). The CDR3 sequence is CASSTGGNGKLFF. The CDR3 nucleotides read TGTGCCAGCAGTACAGGGGGCAATGGAAAACTGTTTTTT.

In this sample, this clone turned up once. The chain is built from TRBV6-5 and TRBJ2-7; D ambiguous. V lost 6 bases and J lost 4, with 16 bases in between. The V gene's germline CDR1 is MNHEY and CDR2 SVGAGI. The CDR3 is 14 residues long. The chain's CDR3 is CASSLVLADYEQYF. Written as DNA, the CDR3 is TGTGCCAGCAGCCTTGTTCTCGCCGATTACGAGCAGTACTTC.

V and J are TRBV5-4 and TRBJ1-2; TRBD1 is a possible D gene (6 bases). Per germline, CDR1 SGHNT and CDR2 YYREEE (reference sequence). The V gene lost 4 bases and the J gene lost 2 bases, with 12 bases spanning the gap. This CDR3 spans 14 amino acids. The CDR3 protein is CASSTITGNYGYTF. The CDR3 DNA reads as TGTGCCAGCAGCACGATTACAGGGAACTATGGCTACACCTTC. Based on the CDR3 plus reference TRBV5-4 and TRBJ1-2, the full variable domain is ETGVTQSPTHLIKTRGQQVTLRCSSQSGHNTVSWYQQALGQGPQFIFQYYREEENGRGNFPPRFSGLQFPNYSSELNVNALELDDSALYLCASSTITGNYGYTFGSGTRLTVV.

In nucleotides, the CDR3 is TGTGCCAGCAGCTTAGACATTTTGAACACTGAAGCTTTCTTT. It specifies CASSLDILNTEAFF. This sequence joins TRBV7-9 and TRBJ1-1; no firm D call. The germline V gene has CDR1 SEHNR and CDR2 FQNEAQ (reference sequence). CDR3 length equals 14 residues. V was shortened by 1 base and J by 0 bases, with 6 bases between the two germline ends.

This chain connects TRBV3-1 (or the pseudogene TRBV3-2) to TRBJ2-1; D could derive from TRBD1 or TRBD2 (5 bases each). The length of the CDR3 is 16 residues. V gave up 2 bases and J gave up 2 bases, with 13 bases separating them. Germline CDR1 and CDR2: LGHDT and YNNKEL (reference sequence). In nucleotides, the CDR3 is TGTGCCAGCAGCCAAATAGGGGACGGGGCCTACAATGAGCAGTTCTTC. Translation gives CASSQIGDGAYNEQFF.

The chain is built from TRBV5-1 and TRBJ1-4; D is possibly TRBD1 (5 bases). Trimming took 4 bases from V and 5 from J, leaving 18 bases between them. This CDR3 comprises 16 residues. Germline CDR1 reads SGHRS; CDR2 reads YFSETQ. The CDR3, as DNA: TGCGCCAGCAGCGTAGACGCCGGTGGGGGGAATGAAAAACTGTTTTTT. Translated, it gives CASSVDAGGGNEKLFF.

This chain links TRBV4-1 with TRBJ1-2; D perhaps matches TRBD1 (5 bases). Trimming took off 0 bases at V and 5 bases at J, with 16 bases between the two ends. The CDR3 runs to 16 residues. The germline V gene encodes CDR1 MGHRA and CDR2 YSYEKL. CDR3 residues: CASSQDFGARVYGYTF. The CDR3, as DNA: TGCGCCAGCAGCCAAGATTTCGGTGCCAGGGTTTATGGCTACACCTTC.

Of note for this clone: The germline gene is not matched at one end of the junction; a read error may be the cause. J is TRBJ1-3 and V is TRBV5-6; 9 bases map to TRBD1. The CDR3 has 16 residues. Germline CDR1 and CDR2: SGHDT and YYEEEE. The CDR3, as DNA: TGTGCCAGCAGCGGAACGGGACAGGGTACTTCCCGAGTCCCCGATTTT. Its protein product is CASSGTGQGTSRVPDF.

The CDR3: CASKGGATNEKLFF. CDR3 in DNA: TGTGCCAGCAAAGGTGGGGCAACTAATGAAAAACTGTTTTTT. This chain uses TRBV2 with TRBJ1-4, with D unclear. The V and J ends lost 7 bases and 0 bases respectively, with 9 bases between them. The CDR3 runs 14 residues. Germline V lookup: CDR1 SNHLY, CDR2 FYNNEI.

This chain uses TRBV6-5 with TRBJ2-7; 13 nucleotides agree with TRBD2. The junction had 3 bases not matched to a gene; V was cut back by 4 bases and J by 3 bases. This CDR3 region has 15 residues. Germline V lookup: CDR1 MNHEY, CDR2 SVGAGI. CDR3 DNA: TGTGCCAGCAGTTTGACTAGCGGGGGGTTCTACGAGCAGTACGTC. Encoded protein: CASSLTSGGFYEQYV.

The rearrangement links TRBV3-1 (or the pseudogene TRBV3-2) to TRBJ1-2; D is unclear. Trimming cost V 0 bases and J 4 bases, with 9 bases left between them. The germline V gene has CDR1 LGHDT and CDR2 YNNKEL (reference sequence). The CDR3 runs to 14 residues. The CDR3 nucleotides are TGTGCCAGCAGCCAAGACAGGCTTTTCTATGGCTACACCTTC. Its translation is CASSQDRLFYGYTF.

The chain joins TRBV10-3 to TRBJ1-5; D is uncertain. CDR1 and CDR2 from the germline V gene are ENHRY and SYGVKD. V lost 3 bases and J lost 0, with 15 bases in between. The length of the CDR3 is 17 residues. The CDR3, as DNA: TGTGCCATCAGTGACCGGCTGGCAGCGTATAGCAATCAGCCCCAGCATTTT. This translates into CAISDRLAAYSNQPQHF.

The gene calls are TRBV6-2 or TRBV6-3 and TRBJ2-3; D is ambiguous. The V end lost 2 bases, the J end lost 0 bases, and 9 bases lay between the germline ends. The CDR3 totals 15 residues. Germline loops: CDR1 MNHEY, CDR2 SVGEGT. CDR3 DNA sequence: TGTGCCAGCAGTTACGACCTTAGAAGCACAGATACGCAGTATTTT. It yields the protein CASSYDLRSTDTQYF.